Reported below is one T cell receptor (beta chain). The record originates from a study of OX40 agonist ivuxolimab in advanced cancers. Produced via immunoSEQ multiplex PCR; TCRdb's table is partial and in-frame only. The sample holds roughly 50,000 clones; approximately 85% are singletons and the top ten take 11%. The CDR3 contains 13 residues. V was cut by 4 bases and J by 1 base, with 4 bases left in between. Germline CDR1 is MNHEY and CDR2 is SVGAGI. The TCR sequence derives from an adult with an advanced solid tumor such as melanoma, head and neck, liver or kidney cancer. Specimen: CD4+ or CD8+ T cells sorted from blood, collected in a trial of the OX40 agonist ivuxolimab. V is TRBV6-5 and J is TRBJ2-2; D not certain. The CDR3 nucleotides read TGTGCCAGCAGTTTAGGGAACACCGGGGAGCTGTTTTTT. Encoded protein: CASSLGNTGELFF.